Listed below are T cell receptor beta chains from one sample, sequenced in a study of cytomegalovirus exposure and HLA in healthy donors. Using immunoSEQ multiplex PCR, the repertoire was profiled, and TCRdb retains in-frame clones only, with some absent. This repertoire shows approximately 300,000 clones, 80% found once; its top ten account for about 0.28%. Sequenced sample: PBMCs. The receptors derive from a girl aged 2 to 10 in good health and CMV-seronegative. Both conserved end residues are part of each CDR3. The D gene is left open where the match is weak. For some rows the clone size is stated as once, few or many, or as a class when expanded; others skip it.

V,size,D,J,DNA,CDR3
TRBV28,NA,TRBD1,TRBJ1-6,TGTGCCAGCAGTTTACCCGGGACAGGGGATAATTCACCCCTCCACTTT,CASSLPGTGDNSPLHF
TRBV19,NA,NA,TRBJ2-7,TGTGCCAGTAGCTACGACAAGTCCTACGAGCAGTACTTC,CASSYDKSYEQYF
TRBV6-5,NA,TRBD2,TRBJ2-1,TGTGCCAGCAGTTACTTTGCGGGAGGCAGCAATGAGCAGTTCTTC,CASSYFAGGSNEQFF
TRBV5-1,NA,TRBD2,TRBJ2-1,TGCGCCAGCAGCTGGCCACCCCTAGCGGGAGCAGTGGATGAGCAGTTCTTC,CASSWPPLAGAVDEQFF
TRBV18,NA,NA,TRBJ2-5,TGTGCCAGCTCAGCCTCCGAGTACCAAGAGACCCAGTACTTC,CASSASEYQETQYF
TRBV5-4,NA,NA,TRBJ1-1,TGTGCCAGCAGCCTCGGGGTGGGGGCGAATACTGAAGCTTTCTTT,CASSLGVGANTEAFF
TRBV7-9,NA,TRBD2,TRBJ2-1,TGTGCCAGCAGCTTAGCGGGTAGCGGGGGTCCAAATGAGCAGTTCTTC,CASSLAGSGGPNEQFF
TRBV28,NA,NA,TRBJ1-5,TGTGCCAGTACTCTAATTACAGGGCGAGAAAATCAGCCCCAGCATTTT,CASTLITGRENQPQHF
TRBV7-9,NA,TRBD1,TRBJ1-2,TGTGCCAGCAGCGCCCCGGGACAGGGGGCCGGTGGCTACACCTTC,CASSAPGQGAGGYTF
TRBV30,NA,TRBD1,TRBJ2-1,TGTGCCTGGACCCGACAGGGGAGTGAGCAGTTCTTC,CAWTRQGSEQFF
TRBV28,NA,TRBD2,TRBJ2-7,TGTGCCAGCATGAGCCCCGGGACTAGCGGGAGAATTGGGCGATACGAGCAGTACTTC,CASMSPGTSGRIGRYEQYF
TRBV7-8,NA,NA,TRBJ1-3,TGTGCCAGCAGCTTACCAAGAGACATACTCTCTGGAAACACCATATATTTT,CASSLPRDILSGNTIYF
TRBV4-1,NA,NA,TRBJ1-2,TGCGCCAGCAGCCAAGCAAGAGACTATGGCTACACCTTC,CASSQARDYGYTF
TRBV6-1,NA,TRBD2,TRBJ2-7,TGTGCCAGCAGTGAAGTGGGGGGGGGCTCCTACGAGCAGTACTTC,CASSEVGGGSYEQYF
TRBV7-8,NA,TRBD2,TRBJ2-1,TGTGCCAGCAGCCACGAACCTAGCGGGAGCAACAATGAGCAGTTCTTC,CASSHEPSGSNNEQFF
TRBV5-1,NA,TRBD1,TRBJ2-6,TGCGCCAGCAGCTTACCGGGACAGTCGCGCTCTGGGGCCAACGTCCTGACTTTC,CASSLPGQSRSGANVLTF
TRBV7-9,NA,NA,TRBJ2-7,TGTGCCAGCAGCCCTAAGGGGGACTACGAGCAGTACTTC,CASSPKGDYEQYF
TRBV5-4,NA,NA,TRBJ2-1,TGTGCCAGCAGCCGTAGCCAGCCCTTGGTAGTTAGTGAGCAGTTCTTC,CASSRSQPLVVSEQFF
TRBV9,NA,NA,TRBJ1-2,TGTGCCAGCAGCGTAGCGTACAGGACTACCTATGGCTACACCTTC,CASSVAYRTTYGYTF
TRBV6-1,NA,NA,TRBJ1-4,TGTGCCAGCAGTGAAGGGGGGCACAGGTTTAATGAAAAACTGTTTTTT,CASSEGGHRFNEKLFF
TRBV7-9,NA,TRBD1,TRBJ2-5,TGTGCCAGCAGCACTGGACAGGGAGCCGTGGAGACCCAGTACTTC,CASSTGQGAVETQYF
TRBV7-9,NA,TRBD1,TRBJ2-3,TGTGCCAGCAGCCAGGGCGACTACAGGGGGCGTGCAGATACGCAGTATTTT,CASSQGDYRGRADTQYF
TRBV5-1,NA,NA,TRBJ1-2,TGCGCCAGCAGCTTTCAGGGGCCCTATGGCTACACCTTC,CASSFQGPYGYTF
TRBV4-1,NA,TRBD2,TRBJ2-2,TGCGCCAGCAGCCAATTCAGCGGGGGGGTTACCGGGGAGCTGTTTTTT,CASSQFSGGVTGELFF
TRBV27,NA,NA,TRBJ2-5,TGTGCCAGCAGTTACTCCAGCGGAGGCCAAGAGACCCAGTACTTC,CASSYSSGGQETQYF
TRBV5-6,NA,TRBD2,TRBJ2-1,TGTGCCAGCAGCTTCGGCGGGAGGTCGGATGAGCAGTTCTTC,CASSFGGRSDEQFF
TRBV6-5,NA,TRBD1,TRBJ1-2,TGTGCCAGCAGTTACTCTTACAGGGGTGGCTATGGCTACACCTTC,CASSYSYRGGYGYTF
TRBV28,NA,NA,TRBJ2-7,TGTGCCAGCAGTTTCCAGGGGCGACTGATCCACGAGCAGTACTTC,CASSFQGRLIHEQYF
TRBV19,NA,NA,TRBJ1-5,TGTGCCAGTCAACAGGGAGGCAATCAGCCCCAGCATTTT,CASQQGGNQPQHF
TRBV10-3,once,TRBD2,TRBJ2-1,TGTGCCTCCAACCCTGGACTAGCGGGAGCGGGTGAGCAGTTCTTC,CASNPGLAGAGEQFF
TRBV10-3,few,TRBD1,TRBJ2-5,TGTGCCATCAGTCCCCATACGAAAGGGGGCGCAGAGACCCAGTACTTC,CAISPHTKGGAETQYF
TRBV4-2,NA,TRBD2,TRBJ2-1,TGTGCCAGCAGCCTGGGGACTAGCGGGATATACAATGAGCAGTTCTTC,CASSLGTSGIYNEQFF
TRBV5-5,NA,NA,TRBJ1-5,TGTGCCAGCAGCTTAGAAGGACAGCTTAATCAGCCCCAGCATTTT,CASSLEGQLNQPQHF
TRBV28,NA,TRBD2,TRBJ2-1,TGTGCCAGCAGTTGGCTGGCGGGAGGGCCACAGTTCTTC,CASSWLAGGPQFF
TRBV6-1,NA,TRBD2,TRBJ2-7,TGTGCCAGCAGTGAAGTGGCTAGCGGCCTCTACGAGCAGTACTTC,CASSEVASGLYEQYF
TRBV28,NA,TRBD1,TRBJ1-2,TGTGCCAGCAGTTACCCGGACAGGTCTCTTAGCTACACCTTC,CASSYPDRSLSYTF
TRBV18,NA,TRBD2,TRBJ2-7,TGTGCCAGCTCACCACGGGCTTCCCATACCGGGACTAGCTACGAGCAGTACTTC,CASSPRASHTGTSYEQYF
TRBV6-6,NA,NA,TRBJ2-4,TGTGCCAGCAGTTACTCGAGGGCCTTAAACATTCAGTACTTC,CASSYSRALNIQYF
TRBV7-9,NA,TRBD2,TRBJ2-7,TGTGCCAGCAGTGGGACTAGCGGGGGCCGGTACGAGCAGTACTTC,CASSGTSGGRYEQYF
TRBV28,few,TRBD1,TRBJ2-7,TGTGCCACTACTGACAGGGGGCTTATGGGCAGCTCCTACGAGCAGTACTTC,CATTDRGLMGSSYEQYF
TRBV5-1,few,NA,TRBJ2-3,TGCGCCAGCAGCACGGGGGGCGACGCAGATACGCAGTATTTT,CASSTGGDADTQYF
TRBV7-2,NA,NA,TRBJ2-5,TGTGCCAGCAGCTTAAGTAGCGAGTTCCTTGCCCAGTACTTC,CASSLSSEFLAQYF
TRBV12-5,NA,NA,TRBJ2-5,TGTGCTAGTGGTCCACCGGGAATCTACCAAGAGACCCAGTACTTC,CASGPPGIYQETQYF